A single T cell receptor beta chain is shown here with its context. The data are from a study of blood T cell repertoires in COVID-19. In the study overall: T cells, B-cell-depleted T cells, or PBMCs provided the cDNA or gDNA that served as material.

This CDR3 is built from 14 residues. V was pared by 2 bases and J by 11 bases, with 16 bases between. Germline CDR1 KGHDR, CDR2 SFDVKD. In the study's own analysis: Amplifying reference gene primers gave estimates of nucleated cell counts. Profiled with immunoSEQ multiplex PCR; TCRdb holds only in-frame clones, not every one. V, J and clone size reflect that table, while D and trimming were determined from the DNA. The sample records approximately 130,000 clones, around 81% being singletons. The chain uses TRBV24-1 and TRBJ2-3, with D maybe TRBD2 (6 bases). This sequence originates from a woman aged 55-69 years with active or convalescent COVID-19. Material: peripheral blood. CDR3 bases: TGTGCCACCAGTGATTCGGGACTTCGGGACCTGCAGTATTTT. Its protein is CATSDSGLRDLQYF.